A single sample is the source of the 22 T cell receptor beta chains below, sequenced in a study of blood T cell repertoires in COVID-19. The assay was immunoSEQ multiplex PCR, and TCRdb's table has in-frame clones only and misses some. The sample contains about 210,000 clones, approximately 84% of which appear only once. The sample was peripheral blood. These receptors were collected from a woman aged 50 to 60 with active or convalescent COVID-19.

This sequence joins TRBV5-4 and TRBJ2-1; 9 bases are shared with TRBD2. The CDR3 contains 18 residues. With V trimmed by 4 bases and J by 6 bases, 17 bases remained unmatched. Germline V gives CDR1 SGHNT, CDR2 YYREEE (reference sequence). For the CDR3, the DNA is TGTGCCAGCAGCCTCGGCGCTTCACTTCTAGCGGGGATCAATGAGCAGTTCTTC. Translation gives CASSLGASLLAGINEQFF.

The J gene is TRBJ1-1, the V gene TRBV27; 11 bases match TRBD1. The CDR3 has 17 residues. V was pared by 1 base and J by 1 base, with 5 bases of the junction left unmatched. Germline V gene data show CDR1 as MNHEY and CDR2 as SMNVEV (reference sequence). The CDR3 nucleotides read TGTGCCAGCAGTTTATACGGACAGGGGGCGAGGAACACTGAAGCTTTCTTT. Its protein is CASSLYGQGARNTEAFF.

This chain connects TRBV7-2 to TRBJ2-2, with 7 bases lining up with TRBD2. Germline V gives CDR1 SGHTA, CDR2 FQGNSA. J lost 5 bases, V lost 4 bases, and 4 bases had no gene match. The CDR3 length is 14 residues. The CDR3 is CASSSSGKTGELFF. The CDR3 nucleotides read TGTGCCAGCAGCTCAAGCGGGAAAACCGGGGAGCTGTTTTTT.

This chain's CDR3 is CAWGSGRAGGDTQYF. The CDR3 DNA follows: TGTGCCTGGGGGAGCGGGAGAGCGGGAGGAGATACGCAGTATTTT. The chain combines TRBV30 with TRBJ2-3; TRBD2 aligns across 9 bases. The length of the CDR3 is 15 residues. V shed 5 bases and J 5 bases; nucleotides not matched to a gene: 11. Germline CDR1 GTSNPN, CDR2 SVGIG (reference sequence).

The count of this clone is one. The V and J genes are TRBV19 and TRBJ1-1; 7 nucleotides match TRBD1. V dropped 6 bases and J dropped 0; count of bases not matched to a gene: 4. The CDR3 extends over 14 amino acids. Germline CDR1 reads LNHDA; CDR2 reads SQIVND (reference sequence). CDR3 region: CASRDGQVNTEAFF. CDR3 sequence (DNA): TGTGCCAGTAGGGACGGACAGGTGAACACTGAAGCTTTCTTT.

The chain carries TRBV19 and TRBJ2-1; weak D call: TRBD1 (5 bases). The germline gives CDR1 LNHDA, CDR2 SQIVND (reference sequence). CDR3 length: 15 residues. V was shortened by 6 bases and J by 4 bases, with 16 bases between the two germline ends. CDR3 nucleotides: TGTGCCAGTAGCCCCCGCAGCAGACAGTACAATGAGCAGTTCTTC. It is translated as CASSPRSRQYNEQFF.

The chain combines TRBV12-3 or TRBV12-4 with TRBJ1-5, with no clear D. The CDR3 loop spans 12 amino acids. Between the trimmed V and J ends, which lost 6 bases and 4 bases, there was a span of 7 bases. CDR3 residues: CASRVGNQPQHF. In DNA form, the CDR3 reads TGTGCCAGCAGAGTCGGTAATCAGCCCCAGCATTTT.

This chain uses TRBV6-5 with TRBJ1-1, with D uncertain. This CDR3 comprises 15 residues. The V gene's germline CDR1 is MNHEY and CDR2 SVGAGI. With 5 bases removed from V and 3 bases from J, the gap between germline ends came to 16 bases. CDR3 DNA: TGTGCCAGCAGTAGCCGGGTGGTATGGGACACTGAAGCTTTCTTT. It encodes CASSSRVVWDTEAFF.

The chain joins TRBV3-1 (or the pseudogene TRBV3-2) to TRBJ1-2, with 10 bases lining up with TRBD1. CDR3 length: 15 residues. The V gene's germline CDR1 is LGHDT and CDR2 YNNKEL (reference sequence). V lost 2 bases and J lost 8; bases outside the gene matches: 8. The CDR3 here is CASSQTTGTGVGYTF. DNA of the CDR3: TGTGCCAGCAGCCAAACCACGGGGACAGGGGTCGGCTACACCTTC.

The CDR3 reads CASSFGGRPDKETQYF. CDR3 DNA sequence: TGTGCCAGCAGCTTCGGAGGCAGGCCCGATAAAGAGACCCAGTACTTC. The chain has TRBV7-9 and TRBJ2-5; TRBD2 is a possible D gene (5 bases). This CDR3 is built from 16 residues. V was clipped by 3 bases and J by 3 bases, with 17 bases between them. Germline V lookup: CDR1 SEHNR, CDR2 FQNEAQ (reference sequence).

V is TRBV2 and J is TRBJ2-1; 8 bases line up with TRBD1. Trimming at V came to 4 bases and at J to 6 bases, leaving 5 bases not matched to a gene. CDR3 length: 14 residues. Germline CDR1 and CDR2: SNHLY and FYNNEI. The DNA for the CDR3 is TGTGCCAGCAGTGGGACAGGGTCTGGCAATGAGCAGTTCTTC. It codes for CASSGTGSGNEQFF.

The chain combines TRBV14 with TRBJ1-6, with D maybe TRBD1 (5 bases). The V end was cut by 5 bases, the J end by 11 bases, with 13 bases between. The CDR3 has 13 amino acids. Germline loops: CDR1 SGHDN, CDR2 FVKESK. CDR3 DNA sequence: TGTGCCAGCAGCTACCGTGGAGGGGCACCCCTCCACTTT. Its translation: CASSYRGGAPLHF.

The V call is TRBV5-3, the J call TRBJ1-4, with TRBD1 as a possible D gene (6 bases). TRBV5-3 is noted as an ORF with a role that remains uncertain. The V and J ends lost 2 bases and 7 bases respectively, with 12 bases between them. This CDR3 is built from 14 residues. CDR3 nucleotide sequence: TGTGCCAGAAGCTTCAGGACAGAGGGTGAAAAACTGTTTTTT. It is translated as CARSFRTEGEKLFF.

This chain joins TRBV30 and TRBJ1-3, with a tentative D call TRBD1 (6 bases). From germline, CDR1 is GTSNPN and CDR2 SVGIG (reference sequence). CDR3 length: 16 residues. V was clipped by 1 base and J by 0 bases, with 13 bases between them. CDR3 region: CAWSEDRPLSGNTIYF. Written as DNA, the CDR3 is TGTGCCTGGAGTGAGGACAGACCGCTCTCTGGAAACACCATATATTTT.

In its sample, this clone was seen once. The J gene is TRBJ2-3, the V gene TRBV5-1, with 7 nucleotides matching TRBD2. This CDR3 contains 15 residues. J lost 2 bases, V lost 1 base, and 4 bases had no gene match. Germline CDR1 is SGHRS and CDR2 is YFSETQ. The CDR3 spells CASSLSGAATDTQYF. The CDR3 DNA is TGCGCCAGCAGCTTGAGCGGGGCCGCCACAGATACGCAGTATTTT.

The chain is built from TRBV7-3 and TRBJ2-7, with 11 bases identical to TRBD2. The V segment lost 5 bases and the J segment 1 base; nucleotides outside the gene matches: 4. CDR3 length equals 15 residues. Per germline, CDR1 SGHTA and CDR2 FQGTGA. The CDR3 DNA follows: TGTGCCAGCAGCCGGGGACTAGCGGCGTCCTACGAGCAGTACTTC. Amino acids: CASSRGLAASYEQYF. The full variable domain, its missing parts supplied by reference TRBV7-3 and TRBJ2-7, is GAGVSQTPSNKVTEKGKYVELRCDPISGHTALYWYRQSLGQGPEFLIYFQGTGAADDSGLPNDRFFAVRPEGSVSTLKIQRTERGDSAVYLCASSRGLAASYEQYFGPGTRLTVT.

The rearrangement links TRBV7-9 to TRBJ1-1; unclear D gene. The CDR3 totals 15 residues. V was clipped by 5 bases and J by 4 bases, with 17 bases between them. Germline CDR1 reads SEHNR; CDR2 reads FQNEAQ (reference sequence). For the CDR3, the DNA is TGTGCCAGCAGCACCAACTCCCGGGTCCCCACTGAAGCTTTCTTT. Amino acids: CASSTNSRVPTEAFF.

The table lists this clone with a few counts. V usage is TRBV30 and J usage is TRBJ1-6, with 7 bases aligning to TRBD1. This CDR3 contains 13 residues. CDR1 is GTSNPN, CDR2 SVGIG, per germline (reference sequence). V shed 3 bases, J shed 6 bases, and the junction held 2 bases outside the gene matches. CDR3 coding DNA: TGTGCCTGGAGGGGACAGTTTAATTCACCCCTCCACTTT. Encoded protein: CAWRGQFNSPLHF.

The CDR3 protein is CATSDSTVGETQYF. The CDR3 DNA reads as TGTGCCACCAGTGACTCGACAGTAGGGGAGACCCAGTACTTC. The chain joins TRBV24-1 to TRBJ2-5; D is perhaps TRBD1 (5 bases). The CDR3 totals 14 residues. Germline assignment: CDR1 KGHDR and CDR2 SFDVKD. Trimming cost V 4 bases and J 5 bases, with 13 bases left between them.

This clone was counted a few times. The rearrangement links TRBV29-1 to TRBJ2-2; TRBD2 agrees at 10 bases. V lost 4 bases to trimming and J lost 4 bases; unmatched junction nucleotides: 3. Germline assignment: CDR1 SQVTM and CDR2 ANQGSEA. This CDR3 spans 14 amino acids. The CDR3, as DNA: TGCAGCGTTGCTAGCGGGAGAACCACCGGGGAGCTGTTTTTT. Protein: CSVASGRTTGELFF.

The chain combines TRBV7-2 with TRBJ1-1; weak D call: TRBD1 (6 bases). The CDR3 loop spans 14 amino acids. V lost 5 bases and J lost 1, with 11 bases in between. Looked up from germline, CDR1 is SGHTA and CDR2 is FQGNSA. The chain's CDR3 is CASSVLQGNTEAFF. The CDR3 DNA sequence: TGTGCCAGCAGCGTCCTACAGGGGAACACTGAAGCTTTCTTT.

The gene calls are TRBV3-1 (or the pseudogene TRBV3-2) and TRBJ2-7; 9 nucleotides match TRBD2. The germline V gene has CDR1 LGHDT and CDR2 YNNKEL (reference sequence). This CDR3 has 16 amino acids. Unmatched junction bases numbered 16, after V lost 8 bases and J lost 5 bases. The CDR3 loop reads CASRDSGSGGRDEQYF. The CDR3 nucleotides are TGTGCCAGCCGAGATAGCGGGAGTGGAGGAAGGGACGAGCAGTACTTC.